A single sample is the source of the 32 T cell receptor beta chains below, sequenced in a study of human T cells and chemical hapten exposure. Noted time point: pre-sensitization, week 0. Treatment indicated: therapeutic diphenylcyclopropenone sensitization with weekly scalp DPC. MiXCR, run by TCRdb on the RACE reads, gives a single entry per CDR3 protein. The sample holds some 400,000 distinct CDR3 sequences, 5.1% seen once. The specimen comprised whole blood, sampled in connection with sensitization to the hapten diphenylcyclopropenone (DPC). The receptors derive from a woman aged 50 to 65 with alopecia areata. Some clones in this sample may be carry-over from other donors' samples.

Only a few counts were recorded for this clonotype. This chain links TRBV27 with TRBJ1-5; maybe TRBD1 (6 bases). The V gene's germline CDR1 is MNHEY and CDR2 SMNVEV (reference sequence). The V and J ends lost 5 bases and 2 bases respectively, with 16 bases between them. This CDR3 comprises 16 residues. The CDR3 region is CASSAGAGGGNQPQHF. The DNA of the CDR3 is TGTGCCAGCAGTGCGGGGGCAGGAGGGGGCAATCAGCCCCAGCATTTT.

Notes on this clonotype: Being one base from a much bigger clone, this may be a read error. The chain employs TRBV29-1 and TRBJ1-3, with no clear D. CDR3 length: 15 residues. Trimming cost V 2 bases and J 0 bases, with 11 bases left between them. From germline, CDR1 is SQVTM and CDR2 ANQGSEA. CDR3 sequence: CSVESEGSSGNTIYF. CDR3 coding DNA: TGCAGCGTTGAAAGCGAGGGCAGCTCTGGAAACACCATATATTTT.

This clonotype appeared many times. The J gene is TRBJ1-6, the V gene TRBV7-2; D is unresolved. Germline lookup yields CDR1 SGHTA and CDR2 FQGNSA. Trimming shortened V by 1 base and J by 9 bases, and 13 bases separated the two germline ends. There are 15 residues in the CDR3. Here the CDR3 DNA reads TGTGCCAGCAGCTTAGTGGCAAAAGGGATTTCACCCCTCCACTTT. It encodes CASSLVAKGISPLHF.

This clonotype was seen many times. The V and J genes are TRBV4-1 and TRBJ2-2, with D possibly matching TRBD1 (6 bases). Trimming cost V 3 bases and J 6 bases, with 8 bases left between them. Germline-derived CDR1 and CDR2 are MGHRA and YSYEKL. This CDR3 has 13 residues. CDR3 loop: CASSQGAAGELFF. As DNA, the CDR3 is TGCGCCAGCAGCCAGGGGGCCGCCGGGGAGCTGTTTTTT.

The J gene is TRBJ1-4, the V gene TRBV4-1, with D possibly being TRBD1 (5 bases). V was shortened by 4 bases and J by 5 bases, with 14 bases between the two germline ends. The germline V gene has CDR1 MGHRA and CDR2 YSYEKL. The CDR3 is 15 residues long. The CDR3 coding sequence is TGCGCCAGCAGCCTCCCCCCTGCAGGGAATGAAAAACTGTTTTTT. Protein product: CASSLPPAGNEKLFF.

The genes are TRBV9 and TRBJ2-3; D may be TRBD1 or TRBD2 (6 bases each). Germline loops: CDR1 SGDLS, CDR2 YYNGEE. CDR3 length: 15 amino acids. V lost 0 bases, J lost 6 bases, and 14 bases lay in between. Written as DNA, the CDR3 is TGTGCCAGCAGCGTAGCGGGGGCTCGGACGGATACGCAGTATTTT. Translating gives CASSVAGARTDTQYF.

The V call is TRBV7-9, the J call TRBJ2-2; 10 bases fit TRBD1. After removal of 6 bases from V and 6 bases from J, the junction contained 4 bases not matched to a gene. This CDR3 spans 14 amino acids. Germline-derived CDR1 and CDR2 are SEHNR and FQNEAQ (reference sequence). CDR3 amino acids: CASSRQGAAGELFF. The CDR3, as DNA: TGTGCCAGCAGTCGACAGGGGGCCGCCGGGGAGCTGTTTTTT.

On this clonotype: At one end, the junction sequence differs from germline, possibly due to a read error. The chain links TRBV24-1 to TRBJ1-2; TRBD1 aligns across 7 bases. Germline assignment: CDR1 KGHDR and CDR2 SFDVKD. This CDR3 contains 13 residues. The CDR3 DNA reads as TGTGCCACCAGTGATTTCGAGGGGGCAGCTCGCCTCTTC. This codes for CATSDFEGAARLF.

Ten or more counts support this clonotype. One end of the junction fails to match germline, which may point to a read error. The chain couples TRBV7-2 to TRBJ2-1, with a weak D call TRBD2 (6 bases). This CDR3 contains 13 residues. From germline, CDR1 is SGHTA and CDR2 FQGNSA. The CDR3 DNA sequence: TGTGCCAGCAGCTTAGGGGCCGGGGGAAAGAGGGTCTTC. Amino acids: CASSLGAGGKRVF.

This clonotype was observed at least ten times. The chain combines TRBV12-3 or TRBV12-4 with TRBJ1-2; 9 bases fit TRBD1. The CDR3 length is 12 residues. Losses at the gene ends were 5 bases for V and 7 bases for J; bases not matched to a gene: 2. For the CDR3, the DNA is TGTGCCAGCAGTGGGACAGGGCGTGGCTACACCTTC. It encodes CASSGTGRGYTF.

This clonotype was seen many times. The chain has TRBV11-2 and TRBJ2-2; 8 bases align to TRBD1. Trimming at V came to 5 bases and at J to 6 bases, leaving 14 bases not matched to a gene. The CDR3 sequence is 17 residues long. Germline V CDR1 and CDR2: SGHAT, FQNNGV. The CDR3 reads CASSHTGGRLVAGELFF. The CDR3 DNA reads as TGTGCCAGCAGCCATACAGGGGGGCGGTTAGTCGCCGGGGAGCTGTTTTTT.

Many counts were recorded for this clonotype. The junction does not match germline at one end; this may be a read error. V usage is TRBV10-3 and J usage is TRBJ2-1, with a possible D match to TRBD2 (7 bases). Germline-derived CDR1 and CDR2 are ENHRY and SYGVKD. CDR3 length: 15 residues. In nucleotides, the CDR3 is TGTGCCATTAGTGGCGGGGGCCAAACTTACAATGAGCAGTTCTTC. Protein: CAISGGGQTYNEQFF.

The CDR3 DNA sequence: TGTGCCTGGAGTGTACTAGGCACCGGGGAGCTGTTTTTT. The encoded protein is CAWSVLGTGELFF. The chain combines TRBV30 with TRBJ2-2; TRBD2 is a possible D gene (5 bases). The CDR3 has 13 amino acids. Per the germline V gene, CDR1 is GTSNPN and CDR2 is SVGIG (reference sequence). Trimming left V 0 bases short and J 4 bases short, with 6 bases between.

This clonotype was seen a few times. The rearrangement uses TRBV3-1 and TRBJ2-7; D remains ambiguous. CDR3 length: 12 residues. V was clipped by 0 bases and J by 6 bases, with 6 bases between them. Germline V lookup: CDR1 LGHDT, CDR2 YNNKEL (reference sequence). CDR3 loop: CASSQDRSEQYF. DNA of the CDR3: TGTGCCAGCAGCCAAGATCGAAGCGAGCAGTACTTC.

J is TRBJ2-3 and V is TRBV5-4; tentative D call: TRBD1 (6 bases). Trimming left V 2 bases short and J 13 bases short, with 11 bases between. The CDR3 runs 11 residues. The germline CDR1 and CDR2 sequences are SGHNT and YYREEE (reference sequence). The DNA for the CDR3 is TGTGCCAGCAGCTTAGACAGGATCGAGTATTTT. The encoded protein is CASSLDRIEYF.

This clonotype has only a few counts. CDR3 in amino acids: CASFGGRANYGYTF. CDR3 nucleotides: TGTGCCAGCTTCGGGGGGAGAGCTAACTATGGCTACACCTTC. This chain links TRBV7-9 with TRBJ1-2; maybe TRBD1 (5 bases). CDR3 length equals 14 residues. Germline CDR1 is SEHNR and CDR2 is FQNEAQ (reference sequence). Deletions cut 8 bases from V and 0 bases from J, with 13 bases between.

This clonotype showed up many times. This chain uses TRBV29-1 with TRBJ1-2; unclear D gene. The CDR3 has 13 amino acids. Germline V gives CDR1 SQVTM, CDR2 ANQGSEA. V was trimmed by 6 bases and J by 4 bases, leaving 15 bases between them. For the CDR3, the DNA is TGCAGCGTCGAGGACGATTGGGGCTATGGCTACACCTTC. It yields the protein CSVEDDWGYGYTF.

The J gene is TRBJ2-5, the V gene TRBV24-1, with 10 bases matching TRBD2. V lost 3 bases and J lost 5; bases outside the gene matches: 8. Looked up from germline, CDR1 is KGHDR and CDR2 is SFDVKD. The CDR3 length is 16 residues. In nucleotides, the CDR3 is TGTGCCACCAGTGATCCCGCTAGCGGGGGTTCGGAGACCCAGTACTTC. Its translation: CATSDPASGGSETQYF.

This clonotype appeared many times. The V call is TRBV10-1, the J call TRBJ1-4, with 8 bases identical to TRBD1. CDR1 and CDR2 from the germline V gene are WNHNN and SYGVQD (reference sequence). V gave up 3 bases and J gave up 5 bases; unmatched junction bases: 8. The CDR3 length is 16 residues. Here the CDR3 reads CASSDRGDRRNEKLFF. As DNA, the CDR3 is TGCGCCAGCAGTGACCGGGGGGACAGGAGGAATGAAAAACTGTTTTTT.

This clonotype showed up many times. The rearrangement joins TRBV6-2 or TRBV6-3 to TRBJ2-2; 9 nucleotides match TRBD2. After removal of 4 bases from V and 11 bases from J, the junction contained 8 bases not matched to a gene. This CDR3 is 14 amino acids long. CDR1 MNHEY and CDR2 SVGEGT come from the germline V gene. The CDR3 bases are TGTGCCAGCAGTTTTAGCGGGGGTCCAGGAGAGCTGTTTTTT. As protein: CASSFSGGPGELFF.

This clonotype has a count of ten or more. The V gene is TRBV2, the J gene TRBJ2-1; 10 bases are shared with TRBD1. V was clipped by 6 bases and J by 9 bases; unmatched bases: 11. This CDR3 has 15 residues. CDR1 and CDR2 from the germline V gene are SNHLY and FYNNEI. CDR3 amino acids: CASSKGQGSLFEQFF. In DNA form, the CDR3 reads TGTGCCAGCAGCAAGGGACAGGGGTCATTATTTGAGCAGTTCTTC.

The chain joins TRBV10-2 to TRBJ1-6; maybe TRBD1 (6 bases). The length of the CDR3 is 14 residues. Germline assignment: CDR1 WSHSY and CDR2 SAAADI. Trimming cost V 8 bases and J 11 bases, with 19 bases left between them. CDR3 coding DNA: TGCGCCAGCGGACTAGCGGGGGCAGGGGCACCCCTCCACTTT. Its translation is CASGLAGAGAPLHF.

This clonotype was seen ten or more times. V and J are TRBV2 and TRBJ2-7; a possible D gene is TRBD2 (6 bases). There are 12 residues in the CDR3. V dropped 4 bases and J dropped 2 bases, with 6 bases sitting between them. Germline lookup yields CDR1 SNHLY and CDR2 FYNNEI. DNA for the CDR3: TGTGCCAGCAGTGGGGGGGCCTACGAGCAGTACTTC. Protein: CASSGGAYEQYF.

This clonotype was observed at least ten times. The V call is TRBV7-2, the J call TRBJ2-2; D tentatively fits TRBD1 or TRBD2 (5 bases each). The ends were cut back, 3 bases at V and 5 bases at J, with 13 bases in the middle. Germline CDR1 is SGHTA and CDR2 is FQGNSA. The CDR3 has 15 residues. CDR3 amino acids: CASSLYSGRTGELFF. The CDR3 DNA is TGTGCCAGCAGCTTGTACTCGGGACGGACCGGGGAGCTGTTTTTT. Complete variable domain (other parts from reference TRBV7-2 and TRBJ2-2): GAGVSQSPSNKVTEKGKDVELRCDPISGHTALYWYRQSLGQGLEFLIYFQGNSAPDKSGLPSDRFSAERTGGSVSTLTIQRTQQEDSAVYLCASSLYSGRTGELFFGEGSRLTVL.

This clonotype appeared a single time. Possible read error: a much larger clone is one base away. The CDR3 reads CASSQRGVKTELF. The CDR3 region has the DNA TGTGCCAGCAGCCAAAGGGGGGTTAAGACAGAACTGTTC. The V gene is TRBV6-5, the J gene TRBJ2-7; TRBD1 or TRBD2 may be the D gene (6 bases each). This CDR3 is 13 amino acids long. The germline V gene has CDR1 MNHEY and CDR2 SVGAGI.

This clonotype was seen a handful of times. The chain joins TRBV13 to TRBJ1-1, with TRBD1 as a possible D gene (5 bases). V was clipped by 1 base and J by 11 bases, with 11 bases between them. CDR1 PRHDT and CDR2 FYEKMQ come from the germline V gene (reference sequence). The CDR3 extends over 12 amino acids. The CDR3 protein is CASSLDEGTAFF. As DNA, the CDR3 is TGTGCCAGCAGCTTAGATGAGGGGACCGCTTTCTTT. The whole variable domain, remainder taken from reference TRBV13 and TRBJ1-1, is AAGVIQSPRHLIKEKRETATLKCYPIPRHDTVYWYQQGPGQDPQFLISFYEKMQSDKGSIPDRFSAQQFSDYHSELNMSSLELGDSALYFCASSLDEGTAFFGQGTRLTVV.

This clonotype occurred a few times. V and J are TRBV12-3 or TRBV12-4 and TRBJ1-1; D is possibly TRBD1 (6 bases). V was pared by 3 bases and J by 11 bases, with 13 bases between. CDR3 length: 12 amino acids. CDR3 in DNA: TGTGCCAGCAGTTTTGGGCAGGGGTCCGCTTTCTTT. Its translation is CASSFGQGSAFF.

This clonotype was seen repeatedly, ten times or more. The chain combines TRBV5-4 with TRBJ2-7, with TRBD2 identical over 8 bases. From germline, CDR1 is SGHNT and CDR2 YYREEE (reference sequence). With V trimmed by 5 bases and J by 1 base, 5 bases remained unmatched. The CDR3 runs 14 residues. The CDR3 loop reads CASRPGLGSYEQYF. DNA for the CDR3: TGTGCCAGCAGGCCGGGACTAGGTTCCTACGAGCAGTACTTC. The full variable domain, completed using reference TRBV5-4 and TRBJ2-7, is ETGVTQSPTHLIKTRGQQVTLRCSSQSGHNTVSWYQQALGQGPQFIFQYYREEENGRGNFPPRFSGLQFPNYSSELNVNALELDDSALYLCASRPGLGSYEQYFGPGTRLTVT.

This clonotype has only a few counts. The CDR3 protein is CASRGSRVSNQPQHF. Here the CDR3 DNA reads TGTGCCAGCAGGGGCAGCAGGGTGAGCAATCAGCCCCAGCATTTT. The chain has TRBV6-6 and TRBJ1-5, with D possibly matching TRBD1 (5 bases). Trimming left V 6 bases short and J 1 base short, with 13 bases between. The CDR3 spans 15 residues. Germline V lookup: CDR1 MNHNY, CDR2 SVGAGI (reference sequence).

A word on this clonotype: One end of the junction varies from germline; a read error may be responsible. The chain recombines TRBV2 with TRBJ1-2, with a possible D match to TRBD1 (5 bases). The CDR3 runs 18 residues. CDR1 and CDR2 from the germline V gene are SNHLY and FYNNEI. The CDR3 spells CASSDWGILRSILYGYIF. The CDR3 region has the DNA TGTGCCAGCAGTGACTGGGGGATTCTAAGGAGTATCCTCTATGGCTACATCTTC.

The CDR3 bases are TGTGCCAGCAGTTACCTCCCCAGCCAAGAGACCCAGTACTTC. This encodes CASSYLPSQETQYF. The rearrangement links TRBV6-5 to TRBJ2-5, with no clear D. Trimming cost V 2 bases and J 1 base, with 8 bases left between them. The CDR3 is 14 amino acids. The V gene's germline CDR1 is MNHEY and CDR2 SVGAGI.

This clonotype showed up many times. The V and J genes are TRBV7-6 and TRBJ2-1; D uncertain. CDR1 and CDR2 from the germline V gene are SGHVS and FNYEAQ. The CDR3 extends over 12 amino acids. V gave up 5 bases and J gave up 7 bases, with 9 bases separating them. CDR3: CASSVDLNEQFF. The CDR3 DNA sequence: TGTGCCAGCAGCGTCGACCTGAATGAGCAGTTCTTC.